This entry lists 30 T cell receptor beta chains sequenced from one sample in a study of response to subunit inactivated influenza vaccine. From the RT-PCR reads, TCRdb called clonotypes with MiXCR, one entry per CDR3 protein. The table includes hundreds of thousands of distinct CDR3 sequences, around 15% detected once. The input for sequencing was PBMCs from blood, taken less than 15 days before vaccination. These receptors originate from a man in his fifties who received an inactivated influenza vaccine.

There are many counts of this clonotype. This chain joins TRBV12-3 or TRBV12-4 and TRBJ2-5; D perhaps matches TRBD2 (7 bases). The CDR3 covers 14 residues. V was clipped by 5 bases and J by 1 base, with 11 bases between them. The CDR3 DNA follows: TGTGCCAGCAGTGTCGGGGGGCCCCAAGAGACCCAGTACTTC. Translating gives CASSVGGPQETQYF.

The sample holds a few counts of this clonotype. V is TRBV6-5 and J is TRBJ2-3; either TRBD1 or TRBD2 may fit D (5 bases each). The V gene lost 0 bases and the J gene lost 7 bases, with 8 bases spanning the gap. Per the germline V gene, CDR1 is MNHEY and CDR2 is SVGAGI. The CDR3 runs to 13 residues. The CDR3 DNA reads TGTGCCAGCAGTTACTCTGGGGGTTATACGCAGTATTTT. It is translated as CASSYSGGYTQYF.

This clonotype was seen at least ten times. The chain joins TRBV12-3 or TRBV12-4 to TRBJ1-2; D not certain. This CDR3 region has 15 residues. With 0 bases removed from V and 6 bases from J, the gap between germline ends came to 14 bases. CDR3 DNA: TGTGCCAGCAGTTTAGCGGCGGGAGCTGTGAATGGCTACACCTTC. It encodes CASSLAAGAVNGYTF.

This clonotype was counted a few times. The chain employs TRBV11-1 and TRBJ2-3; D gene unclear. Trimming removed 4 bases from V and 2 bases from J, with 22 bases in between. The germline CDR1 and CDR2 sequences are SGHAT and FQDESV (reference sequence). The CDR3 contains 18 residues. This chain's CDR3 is CASSSGRREATPTDTQYF. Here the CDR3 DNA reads TGTGCCAGCAGCTCAGGTCGTCGTGAGGCAACACCCACAGATACGCAGTATTTT.

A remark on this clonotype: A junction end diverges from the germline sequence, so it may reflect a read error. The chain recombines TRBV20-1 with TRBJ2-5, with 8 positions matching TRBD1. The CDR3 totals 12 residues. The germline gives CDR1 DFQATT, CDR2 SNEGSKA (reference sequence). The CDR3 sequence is CSAVRGRETQNF. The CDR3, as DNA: TGCAGTGCTGTCAGGGGGCGCGAGACCCAGAACTTC.

Here the CDR3 reads CASSYYRTNYGYTF. The CDR3 bases are TGTGCCAGCAGTTATTACAGGACTAACTATGGCTACACCTTC. The V call is TRBV6-2 or TRBV6-3, the J call TRBJ1-2, with D possibly matching TRBD1 (5 bases). Trimming cost V 3 bases and J 0 bases, with 8 bases left between them. Germline lookup yields CDR1 MNHEY and CDR2 SVGEGT. CDR3 size: 14 residues.

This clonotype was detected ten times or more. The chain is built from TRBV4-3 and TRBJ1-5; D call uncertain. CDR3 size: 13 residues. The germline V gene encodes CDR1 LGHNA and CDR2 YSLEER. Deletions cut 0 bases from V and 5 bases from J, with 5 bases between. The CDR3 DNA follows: TGCGCCAGCAGCCAAGATCTCTATCAGCCCCAGCATTTT. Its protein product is CASSQDLYQPQHF.

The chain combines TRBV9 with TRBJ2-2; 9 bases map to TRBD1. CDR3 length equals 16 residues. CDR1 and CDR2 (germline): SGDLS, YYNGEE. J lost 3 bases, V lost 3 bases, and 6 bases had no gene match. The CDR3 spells CASSADRGRDTGELFF. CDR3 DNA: TGTGCCAGCAGCGCGGACAGGGGCCGCGACACCGGGGAGCTGTTTTTT.

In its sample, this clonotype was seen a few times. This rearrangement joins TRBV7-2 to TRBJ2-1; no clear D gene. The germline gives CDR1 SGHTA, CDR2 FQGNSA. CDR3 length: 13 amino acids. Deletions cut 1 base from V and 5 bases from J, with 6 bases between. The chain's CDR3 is CASSLVGNNEQFF. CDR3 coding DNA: TGTGCCAGCAGCTTAGTAGGCAACAATGAGCAGTTCTTC.

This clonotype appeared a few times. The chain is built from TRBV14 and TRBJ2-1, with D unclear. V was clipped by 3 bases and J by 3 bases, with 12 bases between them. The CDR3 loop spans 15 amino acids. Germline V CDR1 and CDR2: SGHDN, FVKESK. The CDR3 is CASSHGPGIYNEQFF. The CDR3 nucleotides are TGTGCCAGCAGCCATGGACCGGGCATCTACAATGAGCAGTTCTTC.

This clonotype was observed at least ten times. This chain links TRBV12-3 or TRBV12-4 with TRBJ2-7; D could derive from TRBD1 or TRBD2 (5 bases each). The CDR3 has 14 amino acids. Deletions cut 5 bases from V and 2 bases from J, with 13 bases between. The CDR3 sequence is CASSPGRPTYEQYF. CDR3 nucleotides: TGTGCCAGCAGTCCGGGACGGCCAACCTACGAGCAGTACTTC.

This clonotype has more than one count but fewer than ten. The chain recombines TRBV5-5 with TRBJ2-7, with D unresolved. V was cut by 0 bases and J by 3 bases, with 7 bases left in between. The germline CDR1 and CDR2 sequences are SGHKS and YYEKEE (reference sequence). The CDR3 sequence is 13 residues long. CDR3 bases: TGTGCCAGCAGCTTGGTGGGCAACTACGAGCAGTACTTC. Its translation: CASSLVGNYEQYF.

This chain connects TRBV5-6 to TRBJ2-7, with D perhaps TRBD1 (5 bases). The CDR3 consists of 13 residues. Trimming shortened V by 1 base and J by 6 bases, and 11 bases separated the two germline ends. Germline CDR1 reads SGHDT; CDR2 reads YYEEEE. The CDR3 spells CASSLQGFTEQYF. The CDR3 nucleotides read TGTGCCAGCAGCTTGCAGGGTTTTACCGAGCAGTACTTC. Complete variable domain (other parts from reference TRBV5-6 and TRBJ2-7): DAGVTQSPTHLIKTRGQQVTLRCSPKSGHDTVSWYQQALGQGPQFIFQYYEEEERQRGNFPDRFSGHQFPNYSSELNVNALLLGDSALYLCASSLQGFTEQYFGPGTRLTVT.

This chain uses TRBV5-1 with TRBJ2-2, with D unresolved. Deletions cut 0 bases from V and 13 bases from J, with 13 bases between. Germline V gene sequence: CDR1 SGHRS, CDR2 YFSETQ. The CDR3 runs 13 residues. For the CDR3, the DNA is TGCGCCAGCAGCTTGGGGTGGACCGGGTCGCTGTTTTTT. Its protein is CASSLGWTGSLFF.

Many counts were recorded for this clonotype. This chain's CDR3 is CASSPLVDGELFF. The CDR3, as DNA: TGTGCCAGCAGTCCGCTAGTAGACGGGGAGCTGTTTTTT. The rearrangement joins TRBV12-3 or TRBV12-4 to TRBJ2-2; D not certain. The CDR3 is 13 residues long. Trimming shortened V by 5 bases and J by 7 bases, and 11 bases separated the two germline ends.

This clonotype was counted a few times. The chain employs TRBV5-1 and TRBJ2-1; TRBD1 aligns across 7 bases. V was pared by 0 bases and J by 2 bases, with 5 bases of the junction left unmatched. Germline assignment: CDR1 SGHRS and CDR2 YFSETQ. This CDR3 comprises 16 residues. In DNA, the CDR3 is TGCGCCAGCAGCTTGGAGGGGGCGGGTACCTACAATGAGCAGTTCTTC. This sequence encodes CASSLEGAGTYNEQFF. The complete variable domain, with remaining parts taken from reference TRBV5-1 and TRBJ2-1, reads KAGVTQTPRYLIKTRGQQVTLSCSPISGHRSVSWYQQTPGQGLQFLFEYFSETQRNKGNFPGRFSGRQFSNSRSEMNVSTLELGDSALYLCASSLEGAGTYNEQFFGPGTRLTVL.

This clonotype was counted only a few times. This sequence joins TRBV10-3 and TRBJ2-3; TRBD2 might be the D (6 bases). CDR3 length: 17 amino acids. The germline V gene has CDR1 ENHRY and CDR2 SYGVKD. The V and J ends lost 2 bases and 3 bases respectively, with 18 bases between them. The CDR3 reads CAISERPLAIKTDTQYF. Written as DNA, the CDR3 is TGTGCCATCAGTGAGCGTCCCCTAGCGATAAAAACAGATACGCAGTATTTT.

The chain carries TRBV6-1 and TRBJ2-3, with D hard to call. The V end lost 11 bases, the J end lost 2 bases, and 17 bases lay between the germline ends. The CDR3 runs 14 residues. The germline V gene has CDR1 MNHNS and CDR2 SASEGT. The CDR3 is CAVQPPPLTDTQYF. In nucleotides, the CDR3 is TGTGCCGTCCAACCCCCTCCCCTCACAGATACGCAGTATTTT.

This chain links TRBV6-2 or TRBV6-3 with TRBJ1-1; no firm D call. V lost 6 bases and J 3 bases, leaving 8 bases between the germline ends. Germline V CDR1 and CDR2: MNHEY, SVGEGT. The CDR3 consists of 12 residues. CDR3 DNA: TGTGCCAGCAGATCCGCGTACACTGAAGCTTTCTTT. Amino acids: CASRSAYTEAFF.

CDR3 nucleotides: TGTGCCAGCTCTTCGACAGCTCACACTGAAGCTTTCTTT. Translation gives CASSSTAHTEAFF. V gene TRBV2 combines with J gene TRBJ1-1; D is perhaps TRBD1 (5 bases). CDR3 length: 13 residues. The germline gives CDR1 SNHLY, CDR2 FYNNEI. Trimming stripped 8 bases from V and 3 bases from J, with 13 bases between.

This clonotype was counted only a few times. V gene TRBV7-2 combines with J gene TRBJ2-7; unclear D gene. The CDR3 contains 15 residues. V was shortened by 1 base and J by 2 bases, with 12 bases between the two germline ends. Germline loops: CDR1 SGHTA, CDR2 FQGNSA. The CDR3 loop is CASSLGGSGPYEQYF. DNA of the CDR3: TGTGCCAGCAGCTTAGGGGGTTCGGGCCCCTACGAGCAGTACTTC.

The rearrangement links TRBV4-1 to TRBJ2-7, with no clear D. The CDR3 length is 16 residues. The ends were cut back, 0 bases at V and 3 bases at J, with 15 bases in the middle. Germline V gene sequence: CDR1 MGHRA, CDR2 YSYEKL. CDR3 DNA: TGCGCCAGCAGCCAAGATATGGGCAGTTGGGGCTACGAGCAGTACTTC. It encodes CASSQDMGSWGYEQYF.

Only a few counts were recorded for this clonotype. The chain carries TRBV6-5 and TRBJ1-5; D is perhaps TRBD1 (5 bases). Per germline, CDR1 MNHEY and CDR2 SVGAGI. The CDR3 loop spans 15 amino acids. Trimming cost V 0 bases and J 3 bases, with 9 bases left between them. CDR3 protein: CASSYSLGTNQPQHF. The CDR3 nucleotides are TGTGCCAGCAGTTACTCTTTGGGGACCAATCAGCCCCAGCATTTT.

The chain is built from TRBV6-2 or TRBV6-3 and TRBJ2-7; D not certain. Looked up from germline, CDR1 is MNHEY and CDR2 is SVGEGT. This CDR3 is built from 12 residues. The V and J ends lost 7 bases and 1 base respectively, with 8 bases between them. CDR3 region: CASNLQSYEQYF. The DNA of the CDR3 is TGTGCCAGCAATCTCCAATCCTACGAGCAGTACTTC.

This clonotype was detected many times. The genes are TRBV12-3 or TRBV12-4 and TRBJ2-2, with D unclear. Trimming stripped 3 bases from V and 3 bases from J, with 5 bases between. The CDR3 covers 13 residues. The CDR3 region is CASSLWDTGELFF. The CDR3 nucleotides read TGTGCCAGCAGTTTGTGGGACACCGGGGAGCTGTTTTTT.

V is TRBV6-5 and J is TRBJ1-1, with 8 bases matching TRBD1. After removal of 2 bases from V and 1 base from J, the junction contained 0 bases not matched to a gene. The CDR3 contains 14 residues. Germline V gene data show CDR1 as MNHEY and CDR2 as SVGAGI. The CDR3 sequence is CASSYGTGNTEAFF. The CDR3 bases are TGTGCCAGCAGTTACGGGACAGGGAACACTGAAGCTTTCTTT.

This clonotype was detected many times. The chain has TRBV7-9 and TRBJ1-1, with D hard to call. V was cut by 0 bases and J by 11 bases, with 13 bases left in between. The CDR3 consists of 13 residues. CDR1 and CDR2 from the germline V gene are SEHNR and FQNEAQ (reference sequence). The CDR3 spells CASSLASATVAFF. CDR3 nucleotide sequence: TGTGCCAGCAGCTTAGCCTCGGCGACCGTGGCTTTCTTT.

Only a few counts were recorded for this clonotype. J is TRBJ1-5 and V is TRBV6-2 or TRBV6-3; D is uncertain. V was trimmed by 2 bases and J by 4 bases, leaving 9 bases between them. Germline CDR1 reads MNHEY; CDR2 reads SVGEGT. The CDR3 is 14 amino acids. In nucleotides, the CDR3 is TGTGCCAGCAGTTACGGGGATGGGAATCAGCCCCAGCATTTT. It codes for CASSYGDGNQPQHF.

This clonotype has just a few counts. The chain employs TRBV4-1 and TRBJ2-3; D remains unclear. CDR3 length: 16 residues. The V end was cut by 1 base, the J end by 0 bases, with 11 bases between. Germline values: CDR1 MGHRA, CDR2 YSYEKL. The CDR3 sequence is CASSQGATSSTDTQYF. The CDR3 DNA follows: TGCGCCAGCAGCCAAGGGGCAACGTCTAGCACAGATACGCAGTATTTT.

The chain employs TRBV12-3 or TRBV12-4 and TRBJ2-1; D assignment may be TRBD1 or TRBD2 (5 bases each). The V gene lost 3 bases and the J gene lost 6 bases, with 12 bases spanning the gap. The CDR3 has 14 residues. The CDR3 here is CASSFLGPGNEQFF. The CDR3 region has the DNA TGTGCCAGCAGTTTCTTGGGACCGGGCAATGAGCAGTTCTTC.